The rows below give T cell receptor beta chains drawn from one sample of a study of T-cell reconstitution after alpha-beta-depleted transplantation in children. From the PCR reads, TCRdb called clonotypes with MiXCR, one entry per CDR3 protein. The sample has a few hundred thousand distinct CDR3 sequences, about 10% seen once; the top ten hold about 9.4%. The sample consisted of PBMCs from the stem cell graft donor, taken from the stem cell graft. These TCRs come from a human donor who donated a stem cell graft to a child with SCID. Each CDR3 is given with its conserved first and last residue. The D gene is left open where the match is weak. Rows may omit the clone size; those that give it use once, few, many or a size class.

j_call,v_call,d_call,clone_size,cdr3_aa,cdr3_nt
TRBJ2-2,TRBV12-3/TRBV12-4,-,-,CASSPNGRTGELLF,TGTGCCAGCAGCCCAAACGGGAGAACCGGGGAGCTGCTTTTT
TRBJ2-5,TRBV18,-,-,CASSPAGAQETQYF,TGTGCCAGCTCACCTGCAGGTGCCCAAGAGACCCAGTACTTC
TRBJ1-2,TRBV20-1,TRBD1,many,CSANRDRANYGYTF,TGCAGCGCCAACAGGGACAGGGCTAACTATGGCTACACCTTC
TRBJ2-2,TRBV5-1,TRBD1,-,CATRTGDTGELFF,TGCGCCACCAGGACAGGGGACACCGGGGAGCTGTTTTTT
TRBJ2-5,TRBV12-3/TRBV12-4,TRBD1,-,CASSFRDRVPEETQYF,TGTGCCAGCAGTTTCCGGGACAGGGTTCCCGAAGAGACCCAGTACTTC
TRBJ2-2,TRBV20-1,-,-,CSALGPLYTGELFF,TGCAGTGCCCTCGGGCCGTTATACACCGGGGAGCTGTTTTTT
TRBJ2-1,TRBV10-3,TRBD2,few,CAISEFLAGANINEQFF,TGTGCCATCAGTGAGTTCTTAGCGGGGGCTAATATCAATGAGCAGTTCTTC
TRBJ1-1,TRBV29-1,TRBD1,many,CSVEDQGVRNTEAFF,TGCAGCGTTGAAGACCAGGGGGTTAGGAACACTGAAGCTTTCTTT
TRBJ2-2,TRBV5-1,-,few,CASSIFSGDTGELFF,TGCGCCAGCAGCATTTTTAGCGGTGACACCGGGGAGCTGTTTTTT
TRBJ2-1,TRBV12-3/TRBV12-4,TRBD2,-,CASRFSGGYNEQFF,TGTGCCAGCAGATTCAGCGGGGGTTACAATGAGCAGTTCTTC
TRBJ2-1,TRBV5-8,-,few,CASSFVGVGYNEQFF,TGTGCCAGCAGCTTCGTCGGGGTGGGCTACAATGAGCAGTTCTTC
TRBJ2-6,TRBV5-1,-,-,CASRAGTTGANVLTF,TGCGCCAGCAGGGCCGGGACAACAGGGGCCAACGTCCTGACTTTC
TRBJ1-3,TRBV28,-,few,CASSLQVTSGNTIYF,TGTGCCAGCAGCCTCCAGGTGACCTCTGGAAACACCATATATTTT
TRBJ2-1,TRBV27,-,-,CASSSWGGSHNEQFF,TGTGCCAGCAGTTCCTGGGGGGGCTCCCACAATGAGCAGTTCTTC
TRBJ2-3,TRBV12-3/TRBV12-4,-,-,CASSLALRGTDTQYF,TGTGCCAGCAGTTTAGCGTTGAGGGGCACAGATACGCAGTATTTT
TRBJ2-3,TRBV12-3/TRBV12-4,-,few,CASSLGQSTQYF,TGTGCCAGCAGCCTGGGTCAATCTACGCAGTATTTT
TRBJ2-1,TRBV5-5,TRBD2,few,CASSLAGTSGGKDEQFF,TGTGCCAGCAGCTTGGCCGGGACTAGCGGGGGGAAGGATGAGCAGTTCTTC
TRBJ2-5,TRBV7-9,-,-,CASSGVMEETQYF,TGTGCCAGCAGCGGGGTTATGGAAGAGACCCAGTACTTC
TRBJ2-2,TRBV7-6,TRBD1,many,CASSLVGTGTGELFF,TGTGCCAGCAGCTTAGTTGGGACAGGCACCGGGGAGCTGTTTTTT
TRBJ2-1,TRBV5-1,-,few,CASSSTLLPPYNEQFF,TGCGCCAGCAGTTCAACCCTACTTCCCCCCTACAATGAGCAGTTCTTC
TRBJ2-7,TRBV12-3/TRBV12-4,-,many,CASSLALYEQYF,TGTGCCAGCAGTTTAGCGCTCTACGAGCAGTACTTC
TRBJ2-2,TRBV5-1,-,-,CASSPTVSSNTGELFF,TGCGCCAGCAGCCCGACAGTCAGTTCGAACACCGGGGAGCTGTTTTTT
TRBJ2-7,TRBV5-1,TRBD2,few,CASSLLSGDYEQYF,TGCGCCAGCAGCTTGCTCAGCGGGGACTACGAGCAGTACTTC
TRBJ1-6,TRBV3-1,-,few,CASRGDNWNSPLHF,TGTGCCAGCAGGGGGGACAATTGGAACTCACCCCTCCACTTT
TRBJ2-3,TRBV19,TRBD2,few,CASSTNQAGGRDTQYF,TGTGCCAGTAGTACGAACCAAGCGGGGGGGCGAGATACGCAGTATTTT
TRBJ2-7,TRBV6-5,-,-,CASSYSRRASSYEQYF,TGTGCCAGCAGTTACTCGCGCAGGGCCTCATCCTACGAGCAGTACTTC
TRBJ2-3,TRBV18,-,-,CASSQAGGRPDTQYF,TGTGCCAGCTCACAGGCTGGGGGCCGGCCAGATACGCAGTATTTT
TRBJ1-4,TRBV7-3,-,many,CASSLTVNEKLFF,TGTGCCAGCAGCTTAACGGTGAATGAAAAACTGTTTTTT
TRBJ2-2,TRBV29-1,TRBD1,many,CSVTGEINTGELFF,TGCAGCGTTACAGGGGAAATAAACACCGGGGAGCTGTTTTTT
TRBJ2-2,TRBV5-1,-,-,CASKTGFNTGELFF,TGCGCCAGCAAGACAGGTTTCAACACCGGGGAGCTGTTTTTT
TRBJ2-7,TRBV10-3,-,few,CAISDFGGGYEQYF,TGTGCCATCAGTGATTTCGGGGGCGGCTACGAGCAGTACTTC
TRBJ1-1,TRBV5-1,TRBD1,many,CASSLDLQGARTEAFF,TGCGCCAGCAGCTTGGACCTCCAGGGGGCAAGGACTGAAGCTTTCTTT
TRBJ2-6,TRBV7-3,-,few,CASGMYSGANVLTF,TGTGCCAGCGGGATGTACTCTGGGGCCAACGTCCTGACTTTC
TRBJ1-1,TRBV6-1,-,few,CASSKRESGEAFF,TGTGCCAGCAGTAAGAGGGAGTCCGGTGAAGCTTTCTTT
TRBJ2-3,TRBV3-1,-,few,CASSLRTGRDTQYF,TGTGCCAGCAGCCTCCGGACTGGGAGGGATACGCAGTATTTT
TRBJ1-2,TRBV20-1,TRBD1,few,CSARNPTGGYGYTF,TGCAGTGCTCGGAACCCGACAGGGGGCTATGGCTACACCTTC
TRBJ2-1,TRBV2,-,many,CASSEFISYNEQFF,TGTGCCAGCAGTGAATTCATATCCTACAATGAGCAGTTCTTC
TRBJ2-1,TRBV14,TRBD1,few,CASSQDRGLLYNEQFF,TGTGCCAGCAGCCAAGACAGGGGGCTTCTCTACAATGAGCAGTTCTTC
TRBJ2-7,TRBV5-1,TRBD1,many,CASSGRDRWDEQYF,TGCGCCAGCAGCGGCCGGGACAGGTGGGACGAGCAGTACTTC
TRBJ2-2,TRBV5-1,TRBD1,many,CASSLDRVNTGELFF,TGCGCCAGCAGTCTGGACAGGGTCAACACCGGGGAGCTGTTTTTT
TRBJ2-1,TRBV13,TRBD2,few,CASNLLSGAPYNEQFF,TGTGCCAGCAATCTATTGAGCGGGGCCCCCTACAATGAGCAGTTCTTC
TRBJ2-3,TRBV27,-,few,CASSLLKGPDTQYF,TGTGCCAGCAGTTTATTGAAGGGTCCAGATACGCAGTATTTT
TRBJ2-3,TRBV5-1,TRBD1,-,CASSLATGVTDTQYF,TGCGCCAGCAGCTTGGCTACAGGGGTCACAGATACGCAGTATTTT
TRBJ2-7,TRBV20-1,-,-,CSAKDSYEQYF,TGCAGTGCTAAGGACAGTTACGAGCAGTACTTC
TRBJ2-4,TRBV7-2,TRBD1,-,CASSVALGQGSKNIQYF,TGTGCCAGCAGCGTAGCCCTGGGACAGGGATCAAAAAACATTCAGTACTTC
TRBJ2-7,TRBV5-1,TRBD1,-,CAIPHRDSFYEQYF,TGCGCCATCCCCCACCGGGACAGCTTCTACGAGCAGTACTTC
TRBJ2-5,TRBV12-3/TRBV12-4,-,-,CASSLFRGQVGRETQYF,TGTGCCAGCAGTTTATTCAGGGGCCAGGTGGGGAGGGAGACCCAGTACTTC
TRBJ1-5,TRBV12-3/TRBV12-4,-,many,CASSLGNQPQHF,TGTGCCAGCAGCTTAGGAAATCAGCCCCAGCATTTT
TRBJ2-1,TRBV7-3,-,-,CASSSYLGTYNEQFF,TGTGCCAGCAGCTCCTACCTCGGCACCTACAATGAGCAGTTCTTC
TRBJ1-5,TRBV9,-,-,CASSGTGTNQPQHF,TGTGCCAGCAGCGGTACAGGGACCAATCAGCCCCAGCATTTT
TRBJ1-5,TRBV7-6,TRBD1,many,CASSLGRTGGCQPQHF,TGTGCCAGCAGCTTAGGTCGGACAGGGGGATGTCAGCCCCAGCATTTT
TRBJ2-3,TRBV5-1,TRBD2,many,CASKPSGGNTDTQYF,TGCGCCAGCAAACCTAGCGGGGGGAACACAGATACGCAGTATTTT
TRBJ2-1,TRBV18,TRBD2,-,CASSPIGNSGNEQFF,TGTGCCAGCTCACCCATAGGCAATAGCGGGAATGAGCAGTTCTTC
TRBJ2-1,TRBV15,TRBD2,many,CATSTGWLSGGLRSYNEQFF,TGTGCCACCAGCACGGGGTGGTTATCGGGGGGGCTCCGCTCCTACAATGAGCAGTTCTTC